The text below deals with one T cell receptor beta chain. V lost 2 bases and J lost 5, with 18 bases in between. CDR1 SEHNR and CDR2 FQNEAQ come from the germline V gene (reference sequence). The CDR3 runs to 16 residues. The source of the sample is a study of T-cell memory formation after mild COVID-19. TCRdb itself ran the 5' RACE reads through MiXCR, one entry per CDR3 protein. The table shows about 600,000 distinct CDR3 sequences, with 20% to 25% occurring only once. The specimen sequenced was PBMCs or a T cell subset sorted from them (not recorded which). This clonotype was obtained from an adult woman who had mild COVID-19 (a few samples of this study predate the infection). Cell type and time point are not known. This chain links TRBV7-9 with TRBJ1-1, with TRBD1 as a possible D gene (5 bases). The CDR3 sequence is CASSLFKGRAGTEAFF. CDR3 nucleotides: TGTGCCAGCAGCTTATTTAAGGGCAGGGCCGGGACTGAAGCTTTCTTT.